This TCR beta chain was identified during a study of CD8 T cells in ankylosing spondylitis. Whole-study findings and limits: A number of the motif variants had already been described in reactive arthritis synovial fluid and blood. According to the report, clones linked to the disease were significantly enriched in matched synovial fluid samples taken from ankylosing spondylitis patients. Seemingly characteristic of ankylosing spondylitis blood was a TCR beta motif consisting of 7 or 8 highly homologous variants.

Each TCR beta library was made by quantitative 5'-RACE that incorporated molecular barcodes. TCRdb reprocessed the 5' RACE reads via MiXCR and lists one record per CDR3 protein. The sample includes about 800,000 distinct CDR3 sequences, 12% of them seen just once. The junction had 7 bases not matched to a gene; V was cut back by 4 bases and J by 6 bases. CDR1 and CDR2 (germline): DFQATT, SNEGSKA (reference sequence). This CDR3 region has 15 residues. Only a few counts were recorded for this clonotype. Its antigen is unknown. This sequence originates from a male donor with ankylosing spondylitis. Sequencing was done on a sample of blood, either unsorted or a sorted T cell fraction (not recorded which). The chain uses TRBV20-1 and TRBJ2-1; 12 bases map to TRBD2. CDR3 nucleotide sequence: TGCAGTGCTATCCGGACTAGCGGGACTTTCAATGAGCAGTTCTTC. This gives the protein CSAIRTSGTFNEQFF.